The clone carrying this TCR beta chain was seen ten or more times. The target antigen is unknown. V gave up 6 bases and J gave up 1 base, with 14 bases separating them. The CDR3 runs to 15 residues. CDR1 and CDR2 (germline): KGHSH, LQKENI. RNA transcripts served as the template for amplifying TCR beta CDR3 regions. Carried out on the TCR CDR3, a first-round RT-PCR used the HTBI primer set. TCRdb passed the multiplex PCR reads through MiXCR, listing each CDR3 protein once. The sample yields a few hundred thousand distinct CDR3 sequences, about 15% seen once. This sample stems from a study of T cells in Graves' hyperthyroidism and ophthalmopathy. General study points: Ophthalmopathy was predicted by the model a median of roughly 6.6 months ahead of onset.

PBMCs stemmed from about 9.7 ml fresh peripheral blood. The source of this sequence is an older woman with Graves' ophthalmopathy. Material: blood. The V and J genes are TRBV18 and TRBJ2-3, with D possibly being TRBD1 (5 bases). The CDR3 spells CASSPGAGGTDTQYF. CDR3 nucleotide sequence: TGTGCCAGCTCCCCTGGGGCAGGCGGCACAGATACGCAGTATTTT. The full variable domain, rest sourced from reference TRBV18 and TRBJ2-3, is NAGVMQNPRHLVRRRGQEARLRCSPMKGHSHVYWYRQLPEEGLKFMVYLQKENIIDESGMPKERFSAEFPKEGPSILRIQQVVRGDSAAYFCASSPGAGGTDTQYFGPGTRLTVL.